This entry features one T cell receptor beta chain sequence. Sequencing was performed with immunoSEQ multiplex PCR; in TCRdb, only in-frame clones are kept and a portion is missing. This table has around 390,000 clones, more than 75% appearing once. This sample was taken from a study of blood T cell repertoires in COVID-19. At the level of the study: COVID-19 samples, acute and convalescent, were from the United States, Italy and Spain. The cDNA or gDNA used as material had been derived from T cells, B-cell-depleted T cells, or PBMCs.

Clinical history reported by participants formed the basis on which cohorts were assigned. Symptom resolution, clearance, or two negative PCRs marked the recovered donors of Cohort 3. The sequence was collected from a woman in her fifties or sixties who had recovered from COVID-19. Sample: PBMCs or T cells enriched from blood (not recorded which).

The CDR3 protein is CATTEAGNYGYTF. In DNA form, the CDR3 reads TGTGCCACCACGGAGGCAGGAAACTATGGCTACACCTTC. This chain uses TRBV28 with TRBJ1-2; D is ambiguous. V was trimmed by 10 bases and J by 2 bases, leaving 14 bases between them. The germline V gene encodes CDR1 MDHEN and CDR2 SYDVKM. The CDR3 is made up of 13 amino acids.